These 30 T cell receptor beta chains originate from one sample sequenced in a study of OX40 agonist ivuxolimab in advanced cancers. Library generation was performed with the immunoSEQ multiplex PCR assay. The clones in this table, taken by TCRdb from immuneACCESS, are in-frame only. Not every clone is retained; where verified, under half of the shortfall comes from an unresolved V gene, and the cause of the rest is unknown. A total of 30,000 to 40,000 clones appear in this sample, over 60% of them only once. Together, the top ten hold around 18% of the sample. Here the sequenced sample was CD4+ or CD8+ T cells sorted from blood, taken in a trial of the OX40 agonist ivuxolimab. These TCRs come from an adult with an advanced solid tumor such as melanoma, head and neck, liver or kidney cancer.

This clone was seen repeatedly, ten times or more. The CDR3 DNA follows: TGTGCCTGGATTAAGGGGATGAACACTGAAGCTTTCTTT. It encodes CAWIKGMNTEAFF. The chain joins TRBV30 to TRBJ1-1, with D possibly being TRBD1 (5 bases). Trimming pared 4 bases from V and 0 bases from J, leaving 9 bases between. CDR1 is GTSNPN and CDR2 is SVGIG in the germline V gene (reference sequence). The CDR3 totals 13 residues. Using reference TRBV30 and TRBJ1-1 for the parts outside the CDR3, the full variable domain is SQTIHQWPATLVQPVGSPLSLECTVEGTSNPNLYWYRQAAGRGLQLLFYSVGIGQISSEVPQNLSASRPQDRQFILSSKKLLLSDSGFYLCAWIKGMNTEAFFGQGTRLTVV.

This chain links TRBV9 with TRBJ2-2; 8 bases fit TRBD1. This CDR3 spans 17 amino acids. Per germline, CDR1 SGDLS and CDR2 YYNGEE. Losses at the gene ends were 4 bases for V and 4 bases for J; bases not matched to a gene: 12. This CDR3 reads CASSTPFRTGSTGELFF. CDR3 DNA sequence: TGTGCCAGCAGCACACCCTTTCGGACAGGGAGCACCGGGGAGCTGTTTTTT.

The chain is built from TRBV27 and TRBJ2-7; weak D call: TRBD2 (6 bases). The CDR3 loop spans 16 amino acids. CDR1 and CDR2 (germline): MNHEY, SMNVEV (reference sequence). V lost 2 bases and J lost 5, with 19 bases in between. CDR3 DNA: TGTGCCAGCAGTTTAGGCTTAGGGGCAAGGGAGGACGAGCAGTACTTC. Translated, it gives CASSLGLGAREDEQYF.

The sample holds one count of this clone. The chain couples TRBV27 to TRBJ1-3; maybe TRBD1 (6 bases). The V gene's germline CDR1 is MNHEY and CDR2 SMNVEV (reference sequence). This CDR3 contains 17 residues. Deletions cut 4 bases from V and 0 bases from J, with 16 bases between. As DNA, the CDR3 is TGTGCCAGCAGTTGGTCGGCGCGGACAGTCTCTGGAAACACCATATATTTT. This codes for CASSWSARTVSGNTIYF.

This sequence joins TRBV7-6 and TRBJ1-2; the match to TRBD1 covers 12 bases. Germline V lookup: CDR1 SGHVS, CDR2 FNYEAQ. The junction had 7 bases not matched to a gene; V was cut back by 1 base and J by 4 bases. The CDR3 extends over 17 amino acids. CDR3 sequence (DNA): TGTGCCAGCAGCTTAGGAGGGGACAGGGGGCCAACCTATGGCTACACCTTC. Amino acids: CASSLGGDRGPTYGYTF.

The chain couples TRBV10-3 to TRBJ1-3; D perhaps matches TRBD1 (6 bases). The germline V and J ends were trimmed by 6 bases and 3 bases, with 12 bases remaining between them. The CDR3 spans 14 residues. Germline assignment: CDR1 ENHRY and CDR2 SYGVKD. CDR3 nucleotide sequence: TGTGCCATCAGCCTACAGGGTAGTGGAAACACCATATATTTT. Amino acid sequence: CAISLQGSGNTIYF.

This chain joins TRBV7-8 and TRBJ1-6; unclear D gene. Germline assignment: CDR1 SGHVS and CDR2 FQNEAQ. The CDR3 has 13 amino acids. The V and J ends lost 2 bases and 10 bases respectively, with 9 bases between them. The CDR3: CASSLWEESPLHF. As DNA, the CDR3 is TGTGCCAGCAGCTTATGGGAGGAATCACCCCTCCACTTT.

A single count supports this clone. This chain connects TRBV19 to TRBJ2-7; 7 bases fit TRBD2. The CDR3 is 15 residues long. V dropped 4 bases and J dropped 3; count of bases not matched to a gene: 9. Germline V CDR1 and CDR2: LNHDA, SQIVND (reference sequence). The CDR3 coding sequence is TGTGCCAGTAGTAACCCTCAGCGGGGAGGCTACGAGCAGTACTTC. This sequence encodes CASSNPQRGGYEQYF.

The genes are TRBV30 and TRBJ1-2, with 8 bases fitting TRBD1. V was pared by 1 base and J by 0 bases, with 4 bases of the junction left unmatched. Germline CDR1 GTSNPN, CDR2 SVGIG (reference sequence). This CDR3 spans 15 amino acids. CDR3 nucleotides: TGTGCCTGGAGTGGGACAGGGAGGACTAACTATGGCTACACCTTC. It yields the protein CAWSGTGRTNYGYTF.

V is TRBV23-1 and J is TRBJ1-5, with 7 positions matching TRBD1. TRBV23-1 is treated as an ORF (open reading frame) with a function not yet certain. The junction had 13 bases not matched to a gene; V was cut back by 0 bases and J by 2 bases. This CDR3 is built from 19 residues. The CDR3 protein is CASSQSSRGAIFCNQPQHF. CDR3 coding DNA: TGCGCCAGCAGTCAATCGAGCAGGGGGGCTATTTTTTGCAATCAGCCCCAGCATTTT.

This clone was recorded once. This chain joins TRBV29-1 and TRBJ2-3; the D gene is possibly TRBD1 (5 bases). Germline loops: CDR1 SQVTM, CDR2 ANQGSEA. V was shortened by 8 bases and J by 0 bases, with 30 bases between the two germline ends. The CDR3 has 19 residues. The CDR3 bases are TGCAGCTTCGTCCCTTTACAGGAAAGGCTCGGTACTAGCACAGATACGCAGTATTTT. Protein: CSFVPLQERLGTSTDTQYF.

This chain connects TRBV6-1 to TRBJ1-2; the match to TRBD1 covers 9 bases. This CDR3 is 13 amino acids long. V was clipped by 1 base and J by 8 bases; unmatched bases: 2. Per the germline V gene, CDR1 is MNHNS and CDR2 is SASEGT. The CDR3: CASSEGDRAGYTF. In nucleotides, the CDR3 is TGTGCCAGCAGTGAAGGGGACAGGGCCGGCTACACCTTC.

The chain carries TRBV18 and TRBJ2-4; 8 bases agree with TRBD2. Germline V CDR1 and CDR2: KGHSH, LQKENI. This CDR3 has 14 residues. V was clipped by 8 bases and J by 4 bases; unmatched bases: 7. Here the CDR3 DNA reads TGTGCCAGCACGCTGGGACTAGGGAAAAACATTCAGTACTTC. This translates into CASTLGLGKNIQYF. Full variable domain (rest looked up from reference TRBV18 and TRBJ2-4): NAGVMQNPRHLVRRRGQEARLRCSPMKGHSHVYWYRQLPEEGLKFMVYLQKENIIDESGMPKERFSAEFPKEGPSILRIQQVVRGDSAAYFCASTLGLGKNIQYFGAGTRLSVL.

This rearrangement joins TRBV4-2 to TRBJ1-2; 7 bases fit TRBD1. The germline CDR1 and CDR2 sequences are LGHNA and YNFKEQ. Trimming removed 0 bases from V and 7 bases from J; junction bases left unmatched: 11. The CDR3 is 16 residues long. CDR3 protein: CASSQDLSRTGIGYTF. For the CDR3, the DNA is TGTGCCAGCAGCCAAGACCTATCGAGGACAGGAATTGGCTACACCTTC.

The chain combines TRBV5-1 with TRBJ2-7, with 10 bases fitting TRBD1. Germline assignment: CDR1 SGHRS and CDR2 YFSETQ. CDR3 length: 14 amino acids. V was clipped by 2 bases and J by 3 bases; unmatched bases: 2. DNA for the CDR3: TGCGCCAGCAGCTTTGGACAGGGGGGCTACGAGCAGTACGTC. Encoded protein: CASSFGQGGYEQYV.

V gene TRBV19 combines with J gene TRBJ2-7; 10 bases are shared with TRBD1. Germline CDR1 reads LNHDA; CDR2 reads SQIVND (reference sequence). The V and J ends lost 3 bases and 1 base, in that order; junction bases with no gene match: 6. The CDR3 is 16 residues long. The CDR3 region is CASSIGQGEWSYEQYF. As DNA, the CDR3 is TGTGCCAGTAGTATCGGACAGGGGGAATGGTCCTACGAGCAGTACTTC.

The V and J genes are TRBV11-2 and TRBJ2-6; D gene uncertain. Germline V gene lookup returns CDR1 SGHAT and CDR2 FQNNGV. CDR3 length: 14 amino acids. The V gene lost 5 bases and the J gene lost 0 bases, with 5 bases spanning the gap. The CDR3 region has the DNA TGTGCCAGCAGCCAAACCTCTGGGGCCAACGTCCTGACTTTC. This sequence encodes CASSQTSGANVLTF.

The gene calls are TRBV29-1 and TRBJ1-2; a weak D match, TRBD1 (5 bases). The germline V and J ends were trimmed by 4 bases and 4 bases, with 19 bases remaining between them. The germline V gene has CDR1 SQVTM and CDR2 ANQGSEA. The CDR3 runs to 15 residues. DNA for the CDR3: TGCAGCGTTGGAGCGGGTAGGGGTATCGGCTATGGCTACACCTTC. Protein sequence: CSVGAGRGIGYGYTF.

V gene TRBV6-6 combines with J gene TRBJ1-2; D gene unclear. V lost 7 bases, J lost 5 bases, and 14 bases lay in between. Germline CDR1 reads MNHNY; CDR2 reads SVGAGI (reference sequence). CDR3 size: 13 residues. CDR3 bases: TGTGCCAGCACCGAAGGACGGATATATGGCTACACCTTC. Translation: CASTEGRIYGYTF.

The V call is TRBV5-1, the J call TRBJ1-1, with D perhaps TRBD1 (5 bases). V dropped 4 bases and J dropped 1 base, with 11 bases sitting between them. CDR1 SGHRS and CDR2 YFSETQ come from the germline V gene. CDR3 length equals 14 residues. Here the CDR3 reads CASSKSGQNTEAFF. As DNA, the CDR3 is TGCGCCAGCAGCAAATCCGGACAGAACACTGAAGCTTTCTTT.

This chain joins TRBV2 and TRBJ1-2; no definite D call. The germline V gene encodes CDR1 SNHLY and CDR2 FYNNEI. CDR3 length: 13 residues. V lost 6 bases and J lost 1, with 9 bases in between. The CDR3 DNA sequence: TGTGCCAGCAGGGAGAACAATAACTATGGCTACACCTTC. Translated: CASRENNNYGYTF.

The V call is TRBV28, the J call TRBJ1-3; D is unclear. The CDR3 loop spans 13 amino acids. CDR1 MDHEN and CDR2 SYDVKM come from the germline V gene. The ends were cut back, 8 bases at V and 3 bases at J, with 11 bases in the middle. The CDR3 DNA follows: TGTGCCAGCCTGGCAGATGGTGGAAACACCATATATTTT. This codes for CASLADGGNTIYF.

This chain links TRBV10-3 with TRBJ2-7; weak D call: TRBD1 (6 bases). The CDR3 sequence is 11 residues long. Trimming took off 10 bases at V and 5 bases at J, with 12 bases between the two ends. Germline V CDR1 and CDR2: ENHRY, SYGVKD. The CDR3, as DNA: TGTGCCACACAGGGTCTACACGAGCAGTACTTC. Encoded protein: CATQGLHEQYF.

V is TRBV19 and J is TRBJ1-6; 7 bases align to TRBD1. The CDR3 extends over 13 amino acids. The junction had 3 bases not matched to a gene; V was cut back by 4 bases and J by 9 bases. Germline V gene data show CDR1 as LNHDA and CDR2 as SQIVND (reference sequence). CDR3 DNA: TGTGCCAGTAGTAGCGACAGGGCTTCACCCCTCCACTTT. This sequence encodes CASSSDRASPLHF.

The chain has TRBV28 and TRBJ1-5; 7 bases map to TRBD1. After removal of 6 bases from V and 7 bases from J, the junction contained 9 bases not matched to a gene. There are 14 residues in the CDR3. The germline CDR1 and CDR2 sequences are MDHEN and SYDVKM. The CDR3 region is CASREQGSGQPQHF. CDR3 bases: TGTGCCAGCAGAGAACAGGGGAGTGGGCAGCCCCAGCATTTT.

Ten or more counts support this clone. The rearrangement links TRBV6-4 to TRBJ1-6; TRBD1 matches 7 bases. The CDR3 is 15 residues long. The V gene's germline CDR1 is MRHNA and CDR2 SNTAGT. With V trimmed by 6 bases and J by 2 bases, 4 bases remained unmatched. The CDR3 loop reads CASRRQGAYNSPLHF. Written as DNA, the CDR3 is TGTGCCAGCAGGAGACAGGGCGCCTATAATTCACCCCTCCACTTT.

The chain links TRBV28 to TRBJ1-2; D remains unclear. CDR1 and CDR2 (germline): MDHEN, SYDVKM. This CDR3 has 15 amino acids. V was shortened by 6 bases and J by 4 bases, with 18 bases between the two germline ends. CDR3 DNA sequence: TGTGCCAGCAGGCCAGGCAGTGAGGTCTTCTATGGCTACACCTTC. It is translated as CASRPGSEVFYGYTF.

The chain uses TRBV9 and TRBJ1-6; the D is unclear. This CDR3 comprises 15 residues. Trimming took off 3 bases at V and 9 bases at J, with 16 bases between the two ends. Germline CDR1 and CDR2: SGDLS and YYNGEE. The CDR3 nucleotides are TGTGCCAGCAGCGGCCCGGCCGGGCCGGGTTCACCCCTCCACTTT. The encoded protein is CASSGPAGPGSPLHF.

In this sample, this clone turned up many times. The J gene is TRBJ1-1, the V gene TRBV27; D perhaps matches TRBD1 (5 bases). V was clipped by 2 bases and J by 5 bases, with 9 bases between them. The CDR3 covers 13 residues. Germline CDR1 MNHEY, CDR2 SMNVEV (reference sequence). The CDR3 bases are TGTGCCAGCAGTTTAGGGGCCGAAACTGAAGCTTTCTTT. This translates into CASSLGAETEAFF.

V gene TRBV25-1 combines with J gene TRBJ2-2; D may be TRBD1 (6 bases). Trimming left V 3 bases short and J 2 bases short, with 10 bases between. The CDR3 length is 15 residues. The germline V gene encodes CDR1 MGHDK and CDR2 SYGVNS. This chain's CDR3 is CASSEPGANTGELFF. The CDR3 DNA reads TGTGCCAGCAGTGAGCCAGGGGCCAACACCGGGGAGCTGTTTTTT. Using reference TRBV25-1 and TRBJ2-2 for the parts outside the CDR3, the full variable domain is EADIYQTPRYLVIGTGKKITLECSQTMGHDKMYWYQQDPGMELHLIHYSYGVNSTEKGDLSSESTVSRIRTEHFPLTLESARPSHTSQYLCASSEPGANTGELFFGEGSRLTVL.